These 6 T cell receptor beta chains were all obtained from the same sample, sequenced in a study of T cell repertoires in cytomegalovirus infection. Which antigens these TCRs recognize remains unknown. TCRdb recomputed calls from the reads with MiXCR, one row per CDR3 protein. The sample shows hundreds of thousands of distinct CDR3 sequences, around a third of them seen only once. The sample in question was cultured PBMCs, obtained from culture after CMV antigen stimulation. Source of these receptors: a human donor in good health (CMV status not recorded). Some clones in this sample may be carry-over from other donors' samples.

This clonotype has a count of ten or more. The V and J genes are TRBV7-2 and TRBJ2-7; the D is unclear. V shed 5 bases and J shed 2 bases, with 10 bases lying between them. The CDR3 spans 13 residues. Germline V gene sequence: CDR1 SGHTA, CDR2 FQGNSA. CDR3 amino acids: CASSPSLAYEQYF. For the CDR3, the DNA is TGTGCCAGCAGCCCAAGTCTGGCCTACGAGCAGTACTTC.

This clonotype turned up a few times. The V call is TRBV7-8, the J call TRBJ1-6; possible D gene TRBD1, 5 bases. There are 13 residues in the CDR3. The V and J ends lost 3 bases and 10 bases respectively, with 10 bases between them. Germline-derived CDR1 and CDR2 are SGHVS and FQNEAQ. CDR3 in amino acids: CASSLGLGSPLHF. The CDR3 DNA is TGTGCCAGCAGCTTGGGGCTGGGATCACCCCTCCACTTT.

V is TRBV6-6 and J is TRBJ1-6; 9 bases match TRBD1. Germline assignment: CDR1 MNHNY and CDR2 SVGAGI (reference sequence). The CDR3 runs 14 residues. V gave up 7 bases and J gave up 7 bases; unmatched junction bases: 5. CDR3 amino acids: CASIQTGGNSPLHF. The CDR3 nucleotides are TGTGCCAGCATCCAGACAGGGGGAAATTCACCCCTCCACTTT.

The CDR3 is CASSLEARVDTGELFF. CDR3 DNA sequence: TGTGCCAGCAGCTTAGAGGCTAGGGTCGACACCGGGGAGCTGTTTTTT. The chain carries TRBV7-2 and TRBJ2-2; no clear D gene. The CDR3 runs to 16 residues. Germline V gene lookup returns CDR1 SGHTA and CDR2 FQGNSA. The germline V and J ends were trimmed by 1 base and 3 bases, with 12 bases remaining between them.

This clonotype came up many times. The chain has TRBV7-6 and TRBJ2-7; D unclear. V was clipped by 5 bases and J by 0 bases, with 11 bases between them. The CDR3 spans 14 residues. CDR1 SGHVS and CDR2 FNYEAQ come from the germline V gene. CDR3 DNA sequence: TGTGCCAGCAGCCGCGCGGCGGCCTCCTACGAGCAGTACTTC. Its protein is CASSRAAASYEQYF. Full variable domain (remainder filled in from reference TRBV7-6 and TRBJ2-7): GAGVSQSPRYKVTKRGQDVALRCDPISGHVSLYWYRQALGQGPEFLTYFNYEAQQDKSGLPNDRFSAERPEGSISTLTIQRTEQRDSAMYRCASSRAAASYEQYFGPGTRLTVT.

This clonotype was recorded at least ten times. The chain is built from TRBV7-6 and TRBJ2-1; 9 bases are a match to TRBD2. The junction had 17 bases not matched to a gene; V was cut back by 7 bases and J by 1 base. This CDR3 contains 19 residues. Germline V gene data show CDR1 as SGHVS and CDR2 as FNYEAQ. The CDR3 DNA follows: TGTGCCAGCACCCGCTTTAGCGGGAGTTCCCGCCGGTCCTACAATGAGCAGTTCTTC. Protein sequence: CASTRFSGSSRRSYNEQFF.